This entry is about one T cell receptor beta chain. What it recognizes is unknown. The entirety of the isolated RNA underwent reverse transcription, so expressed TCRB transcripts were sequenced. Assay: immunoSEQ multiplex PCR; the TCRdb copy retains only in-frame clones and omits some. Counted here are fewer than 350,000 clones, over 14% occurring once; the ten biggest clones make up approximately 0.015%. One heparinised blood draw averaging roughly 120 mL was given by each donor. This CDR3 is 14 amino acids long. V was pared by 4 bases and J by 6 bases, with 15 bases between. Germline CDR1 and CDR2: LNHNV and YYDKDF (reference sequence). This entry is derived from a study of beta chain features in type 1 diabetes. Overall study results and limits: TCRB CDR3s were moderately but significantly shorter in Type 1 diabetes patients in all four CD4+ subsets. Compared with healthy donors, patients appeared to share more similar naive, central memory and regulatory TCRB repertoires.

This sequence joins TRBV15 and TRBJ1-1, with D maybe TRBD1 (6 bases). The origin of this receptor is a man younger than 30 with type 1 diabetes. Sequencing input: naive CD4+ T cells from blood. The CDR3: CATSNRDLSAEAFF. For the CDR3, the DNA is TGTGCCACCAGCAACAGGGACCTATCCGCTGAAGCTTTCTTT.